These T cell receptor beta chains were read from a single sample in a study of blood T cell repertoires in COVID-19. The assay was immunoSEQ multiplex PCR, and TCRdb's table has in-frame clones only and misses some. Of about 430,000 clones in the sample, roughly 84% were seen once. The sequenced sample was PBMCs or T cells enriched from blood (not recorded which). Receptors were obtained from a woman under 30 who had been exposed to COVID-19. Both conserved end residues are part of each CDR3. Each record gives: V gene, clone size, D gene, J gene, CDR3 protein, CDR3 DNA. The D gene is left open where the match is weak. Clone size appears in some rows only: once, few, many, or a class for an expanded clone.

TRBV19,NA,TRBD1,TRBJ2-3,CASSIKRGQGVDTQYF,TGTGCCAGTAGTATTAAGAGAGGACAGGGAGTAGATACGCAGTATTTT
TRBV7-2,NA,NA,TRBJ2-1,CASSLAVTGGNEQFF,TGTGCCAGCAGCTTAGCTGTGACGGGTGGGAATGAGCAGTTCTTC
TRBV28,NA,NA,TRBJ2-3,CASSFPPVTDTQYF,TGTGCCAGCAGTTTCCCCCCGGTTACAGATACGCAGTATTTT
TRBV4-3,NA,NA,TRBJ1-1,CASSQASLNTEAFF,TGCGCCAGCAGCCAGGCAAGTTTAAACACTGAAGCTTTCTTT
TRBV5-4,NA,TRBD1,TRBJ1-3,CASSLPGQGSGNTIYF,TGTGCCAGCAGCTTGCCGGGACAGGGATCGGGAAACACCATATATTTT
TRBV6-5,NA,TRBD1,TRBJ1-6,CASRYIDRENSPLHF,TGTGCCAGCAGATACATCGACAGGGAGAATTCACCCCTCCACTTT
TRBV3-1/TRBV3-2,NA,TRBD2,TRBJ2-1,CASSRLAGAYNEQFF,TGTGCCAGCAGCCGACTAGCGGGAGCTTACAATGAGCAGTTCTTC
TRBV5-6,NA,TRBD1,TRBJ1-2,CASSSLTGSYGYTF,TGTGCCAGCAGCTCCCTGACAGGGAGCTATGGCTACACCTTC
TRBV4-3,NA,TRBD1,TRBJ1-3,CASSQGQLAGNTIYF,TGCGCCAGCAGCCAGGGACAGTTAGCTGGAAACACCATATATTTT
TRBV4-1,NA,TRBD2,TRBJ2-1,CASSPTGLAGEGEQFF,TGCGCCAGCAGCCCGACGGGACTAGCGGGAGAGGGGGAGCAGTTCTTC
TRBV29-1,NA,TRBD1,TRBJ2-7,CSVSSTGSEQYF,TGCAGCGTTTCTTCGACAGGGAGCGAGCAGTACTTC
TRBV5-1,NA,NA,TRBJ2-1,CASSLDPGLNNEQFF,TGCGCCAGCAGCTTGGATCCAGGTTTGAACAATGAGCAGTTCTTC
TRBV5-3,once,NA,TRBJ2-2,CARSEVRENTGELFF,TGTGCCAGAAGCGAAGTCAGGGAGAACACCGGGGAGCTGTTTTTT
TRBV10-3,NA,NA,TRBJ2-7,CAISESAAPYEQYF,TGTGCCATCAGTGAGTCAGCGGCCCCCTACGAGCAGTACTTC
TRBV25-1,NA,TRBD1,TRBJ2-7,CASSPGTGASFSYEQYF,TGTGCCAGCAGCCCGGGGACAGGGGCCTCCTTTTCCTACGAGCAGTACTTC
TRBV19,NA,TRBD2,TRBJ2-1,CASSIVGLANEQFF,TGTGCCAGTAGTATTGTGGGACTAGCAAATGAGCAGTTCTTC
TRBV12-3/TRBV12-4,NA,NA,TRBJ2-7,CASSYLGLYEQYF,TGTGCCAGCAGTTACCTAGGCCTCTACGAGCAGTACTTC
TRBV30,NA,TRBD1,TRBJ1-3,CAWDRTGRGVVGNTIYF,TGTGCCTGGGATCGGACAGGGAGAGGCGTTGTGGGAAACACCATATATTTT
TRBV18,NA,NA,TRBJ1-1,CASSSGAMNTEAFF,TGTGCCAGCTCGTCAGGGGCCATGAACACTGAAGCTTTCTTT
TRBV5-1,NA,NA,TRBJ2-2,CASSEGTYTGELFF,TGCGCCAGCAGCGAAGGGACTTACACCGGGGAGCTGTTTTTT
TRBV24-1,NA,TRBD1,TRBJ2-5,CATSVGDSSLQETQYF,TGTGCCACCAGTGTTGGGGACAGCTCCCTCCAAGAGACCCAGTACTTC
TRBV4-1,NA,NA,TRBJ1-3,CASSHPGQSRVSGNTIYF,TGCGCCAGCAGCCACCCTGGACAGTCCCGTGTCTCTGGAAACACCATATATTTT
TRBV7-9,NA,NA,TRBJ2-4,CASSPPPGTVAKNIQYF,TGTGCCAGCAGCCCGCCCCCAGGCACAGTAGCCAAAAACATTCAGTACTTC
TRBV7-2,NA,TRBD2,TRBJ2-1,CASSLGGTYNEQFF,TGTGCCAGCAGCTTGGGGGGGACCTACAATGAGCAGTTCTTC
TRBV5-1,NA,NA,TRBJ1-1,CASSLAGHWNTEAFF,TGCGCCAGCAGCTTGGCGGGACACTGGAACACTGAAGCTTTCTTT
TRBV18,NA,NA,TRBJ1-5,CASSKFATETQPQHF,TGTGCCAGCTCGAAGTTCGCGACAGAAACCCAGCCCCAGCATTTT
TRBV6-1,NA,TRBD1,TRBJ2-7,CASTFRDRTYEQYF,TGTGCCAGCACTTTTCGGGACAGGACCTACGAGCAGTACTTC
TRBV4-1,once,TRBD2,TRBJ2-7,CASSEAGDFNEQYF,TGCGCCAGCTCGGAGGCGGGAGACTTTAACGAGCAGTACTTC
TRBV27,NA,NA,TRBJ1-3,CASSLQGPSSGNTIYF,TGTGCCAGCAGTTTACAGGGTCCTAGCTCTGGAAACACCATATATTTT
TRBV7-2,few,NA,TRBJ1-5,CASSSTGNSNQPQHF,TGTGCCAGCAGCTCCACAGGGAATAGCAATCAGCCCCAGCATTTT
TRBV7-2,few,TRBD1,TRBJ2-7,CASSAGTGGYYEQYF,TGTGCCAGCAGCGCCGGGACAGGGGGCTACTACGAGCAGTACTTC
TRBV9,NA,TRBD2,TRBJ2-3,CASSVTSGGAGDTQYF,TGTGCCAGCAGCGTAACCAGCGGGGGGGCAGGGGATACGCAGTATTTT
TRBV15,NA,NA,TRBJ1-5,CATSRDSSNQPQHF,TGTGCCACCAGCAGAGACAGTAGCAATCAGCCCCAGCATTTT
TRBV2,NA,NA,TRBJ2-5,CASSTRAETQYF,TGTGCCAGCAGTACTAGAGCAGAGACCCAGTACTTC
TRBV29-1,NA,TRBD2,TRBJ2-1,CSIPISGSANEQFF,TGCAGCATACCGATTAGCGGGAGCGCAAATGAGCAGTTCTTC
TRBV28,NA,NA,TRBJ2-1,CASSYPGGEQFF,TGTGCCAGCAGCTACCCTGGGGGGGAGCAGTTCTTC
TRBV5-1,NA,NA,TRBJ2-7,CASSPGTLGSYEQYF,TGCGCCAGCAGCCCAGGGACACTCGGGTCCTACGAGCAGTACTTC
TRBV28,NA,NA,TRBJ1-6,CASSLFQRNSPLHF,TGTGCCAGCAGTTTATTTCAGAGGAATTCACCCCTCCACTTT
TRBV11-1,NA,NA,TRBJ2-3,CASSPSLPTDTQYF,TGTGCCAGCAGCCCGAGCCTTCCCACAGATACGCAGTATTTT
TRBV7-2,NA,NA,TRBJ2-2,CASSLLGGETGELFF,TGTGCCAGCAGCTTATTAGGTGGAGAGACCGGGGAGCTGTTTTTT
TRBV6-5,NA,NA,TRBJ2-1,CASTEYSYNEQFF,TGTGCCAGCACCGAATACAGCTACAATGAGCAGTTCTTC
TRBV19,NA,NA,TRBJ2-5,CASSEVVGETQYF,TGTGCCAGTAGTGAGGTAGTCGGAGAGACCCAGTACTTC
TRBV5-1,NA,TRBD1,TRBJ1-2,CASSFTGQDGYTF,TGCGCCAGCAGCTTTACGGGACAGGATGGCTACACCTTC
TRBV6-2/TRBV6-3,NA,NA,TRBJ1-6,CASSQPPGDWSYNSPLHF,TGTGCCAGCAGTCAGCCGCCAGGGGATTGGTCCTATAATTCACCCCTCCACTTT
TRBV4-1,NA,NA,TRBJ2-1,CASSQDASSYNEQFF,TGCGCCAGCAGCCAAGATGCTAGCTCCTACAATGAGCAGTTCTTC
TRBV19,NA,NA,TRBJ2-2,CASSEGLETGELFF,TGTGCCAGTAGTGAGGGTCTAGAGACCGGGGAGCTGTTTTTT
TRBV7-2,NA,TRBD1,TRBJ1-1,CASSKATGDTEAFF,TGTGCCAGCAGCAAAGCTACAGGGGACACTGAAGCTTTCTTT
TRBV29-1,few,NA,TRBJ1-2,CSVEARGIDYGYTF,TGCAGCGTTGAGGCGCGGGGGATAGACTATGGCTACACCTTC